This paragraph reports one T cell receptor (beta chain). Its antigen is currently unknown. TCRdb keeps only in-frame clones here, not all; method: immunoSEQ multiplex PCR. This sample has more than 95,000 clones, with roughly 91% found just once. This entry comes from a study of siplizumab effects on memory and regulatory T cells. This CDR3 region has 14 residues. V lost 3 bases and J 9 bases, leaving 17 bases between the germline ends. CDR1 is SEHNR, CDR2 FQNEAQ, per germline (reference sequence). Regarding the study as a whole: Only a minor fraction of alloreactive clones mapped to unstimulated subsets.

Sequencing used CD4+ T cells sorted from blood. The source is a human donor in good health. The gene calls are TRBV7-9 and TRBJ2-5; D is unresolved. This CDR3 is CASSFTSGHGPQYF. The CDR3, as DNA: TGTGCCAGCAGCTTTACCTCTGGTCACGGGCCCCAGTACTTC.